What follows are 31 T cell receptor beta chains derived from one specimen sequenced in a study of T cell responses to AZD1222 COVID-19 vaccine (dated by TCRdb to the early 2020s). Receptor libraries were prepared by the immunoSEQ multiplex PCR assay. Sourced from immuneACCESS, this table was stored by TCRdb with only in-frame sequences that have V and J called. A share of the clones is absent; for the studies checked, an unresolved V gene accounts for under half, and the remainder has no known explanation. Within this sample are over 150,000 clones, with 70% to 90% of them counted one time only. Of the sample, under 6.5% falls within the top ten clones. According to the study, the label for this sample's time point signals: baseline before first vaccination. Source: peripheral blood, taken on day 0 of AZD1222 vaccination. All receptors come from an adult in good health.

The V gene is TRBV6-5, the J gene TRBJ1-5; D perhaps matches TRBD1 (6 bases). The germline V gene has CDR1 MNHEY and CDR2 SVGAGI. CDR3 length: 15 amino acids. The V and J ends lost 7 bases and 1 base respectively, with 14 bases between them. CDR3 region: CASTKAGQSNQPQHF. Written as DNA, the CDR3 is TGTGCCAGCACCAAAGCTGGACAGAGCAATCAGCCCCAGCATTTT.

The V and J genes are TRBV5-1 and TRBJ2-5, with TRBD2 matching over 10 bases. Trimming cost V 5 bases and J 4 bases; bases outside gene matches: 2. Germline assignment: CDR1 SGHRS and CDR2 YFSETQ. The CDR3 is 13 residues long. CDR3 DNA: TGCGCCAGCAGTCCTAGCGGGGGAGAGACCCAGTACTTC. This sequence encodes CASSPSGGETQYF.

The chain recombines TRBV15 with TRBJ2-5; 7 bases match TRBD2. Germline V CDR1 and CDR2: LNHNV, YYDKDF (reference sequence). This CDR3 comprises 16 residues. The J segment lost 4 bases and the V segment lost 0 bases, leaving 8 bases of the junction unmatched. This chain's CDR3 is CATSRDPAPGGETQYF. In DNA, the CDR3 is TGTGCCACCAGCAGAGATCCAGCCCCGGGGGGAGAGACCCAGTACTTC.

For this clone: This sample includes further DNA sequences coding for the same CDR3. The genes are TRBV5-1 and TRBJ2-3; D may be TRBD1 (5 bases). V was trimmed by 2 bases and J by 5 bases, leaving 9 bases between them. This CDR3 has 13 residues. Germline-derived CDR1 and CDR2 are SGHRS and YFSETQ. The CDR3 DNA reads as TGCGCCAGCAGCTTACAGGTGGGAGATACGCAGTATTTT. Translating it yields CASSLQVGDTQYF.

The gene calls are TRBV7-9 and TRBJ2-3; 9 nucleotides line up with TRBD1. Germline CDR1 and CDR2: SEHNR and FQNEAQ (reference sequence). V shed 4 bases, J shed 3 bases, and the junction held 5 bases outside the gene matches. The CDR3 runs 15 residues. CDR3: CASSWGDRETDTQYF. CDR3 DNA sequence: TGTGCCAGCAGCTGGGGGGACAGGGAAACAGATACGCAGTATTTT. The whole variable domain, filled in from reference TRBV7-9 and TRBJ2-3, reads DTGVSQNPRHKITKRGQNVTFRCDPISEHNRLYWYRQTLGQGPEFLTYFQNEAQLEKSRLLSDRFSAERPKGSFSTLEIQRTEQGDSAMYLCASSWGDRETDTQYFGPGTRLTVL.

The chain joins TRBV5-8 to TRBJ1-5; D may be TRBD1 (5 bases). Germline V gene lookup returns CDR1 SGHTS and CDR2 YDEGEE. The CDR3 has 15 amino acids. Trimming shortened V by 4 bases and J by 0 bases, and 11 bases separated the two germline ends. CDR3 loop: CASSVTGYSNQPQHF. For the CDR3, the DNA is TGTGCCAGCAGCGTTACAGGTTATAGCAATCAGCCCCAGCATTTT.

This rearrangement joins TRBV15 to TRBJ1-3; 7 bases line up with TRBD1. The germline V gene has CDR1 LNHNV and CDR2 YYDKDF (reference sequence). The length of the CDR3 is 14 residues. V was clipped by 0 bases and J by 4 bases; unmatched bases: 0. The CDR3 loop reads CATSREGQGNTIYF. Here the CDR3 DNA reads TGTGCCACCAGCAGAGAGGGACAGGGAAACACCATATATTTT.

J is TRBJ1-2 and V is TRBV5-1; D is perhaps TRBD1 (5 bases). V shed 3 bases and J shed 4 bases, with 13 bases lying between them. CDR1 and CDR2 (germline): SGHRS, YFSETQ. The CDR3 covers 14 residues. The CDR3 sequence is CASSSAGGSYGYTF. In DNA, the CDR3 is TGCGCCAGCAGCTCGGCCGGGGGGTCCTATGGCTACACCTTC. Filled out from reference TRBV5-1 and TRBJ1-2, the complete variable domain reads KAGVTQTPRYLIKTRGQQVTLSCSPISGHRSVSWYQQTPGQGLQFLFEYFSETQRNKGNFPGRFSGRQFSNSRSEMNVSTLELGDSALYLCASSSAGGSYGYTFGSGTRLTVV.

The chain carries TRBV7-2 and TRBJ1-1; D might be TRBD1 (6 bases). The ends were cut back, 6 bases at V and 0 bases at J, with 11 bases in the middle. CDR3 length: 14 amino acids. The germline CDR1 and CDR2 sequences are SGHTA and FQGNSA. In nucleotides, the CDR3 is TGTGCCAGCAGACACGGACAGATGAACACTGAAGCTTTCTTT. Translated, it gives CASRHGQMNTEAFF. Combining the CDR3 with reference TRBV7-2 and TRBJ1-1 gives the whole variable domain GAGVSQSPSNKVTEKGKDVELRCDPISGHTALYWYRQSLGQGLEFLIYFQGNSAPDKSGLPSDRFSAERTGGSVSTLTIQRTQQEDSAVYLCASRHGQMNTEAFFGQGTRLTVV.

This clone appeared once. V gene TRBV11-1 combines with J gene TRBJ1-1; no clear D gene. This CDR3 contains 14 residues. Per germline, CDR1 SGHAT and CDR2 FQDESV (reference sequence). The V and J ends lost 1 base and 4 bases respectively, with 10 bases between them. CDR3 in amino acids: CASSLVGGLTEAFF. The CDR3 region has the DNA TGTGCCAGCAGCTTAGTCGGAGGCCTCACTGAAGCTTTCTTT.

The genes are TRBV24-1 and TRBJ2-7; TRBD2 might be the D (6 bases). Between the trimmed V and J ends, which lost 4 bases and 7 bases, there was a span of 10 bases. Germline CDR1 reads KGHDR; CDR2 reads SFDVKD. The CDR3 sequence is 12 residues long. Written as DNA, the CDR3 is TGTGCCACCAGTGACGGCCTAGCGGAGCAGTACTTC. Protein product: CATSDGLAEQYF.

V usage is TRBV6-5 and J usage is TRBJ1-2; no firm D call. Trimming stripped 7 bases from V and 4 bases from J, with 16 bases between. Germline CDR1 and CDR2: MNHEY and SVGAGI. The CDR3 consists of 14 residues. The CDR3 sequence is CASNQEGKSYGYTF. CDR3 nucleotides: TGTGCCAGCAACCAGGAAGGGAAAAGCTATGGCTACACCTTC.

The chain links TRBV19 to TRBJ1-2; weak D call: TRBD1 (6 bases). Germline-derived CDR1 and CDR2 are LNHDA and SQIVND (reference sequence). The ends were cut back, 2 bases at V and 7 bases at J, with 11 bases in the middle. This CDR3 comprises 13 residues. This CDR3 is CASSIQQGRGYTF. CDR3 sequence (DNA): TGTGCCAGTAGTATACAACAGGGACGTGGCTACACCTTC.

This rearrangement joins TRBV5-6 to TRBJ2-5; D is ambiguous. Germline CDR1 SGHDT, CDR2 YYEEEE. The CDR3 is 13 amino acids. Trimming pared 2 bases from V and 4 bases from J, leaving 9 bases between. CDR3 in DNA: TGTGCCAGCAGCTTTGACCCTAGAGAGACCCAGTACTTC. Protein product: CASSFDPRETQYF.

The sample holds a few counts of this clone. The rearrangement uses TRBV5-5 and TRBJ1-2; D is perhaps TRBD1 (6 bases). Germline CDR1 reads SGHKS; CDR2 reads YYEKEE (reference sequence). The CDR3 is 16 residues long. V gave up 4 bases and J gave up 4 bases, with 20 bases separating them. In DNA form, the CDR3 reads TGTGCCAGCAGCCCCAAACAGGGCCGGGATTCCTATGGCTACACCTTC. Translating it yields CASSPKQGRDSYGYTF.

The V and J genes are TRBV7-2 and TRBJ2-5, with TRBD2 identical over 10 bases. This CDR3 is 15 amino acids long. V lost 4 bases and J lost 1; bases outside the gene matches: 3. Germline V gives CDR1 SGHTA, CDR2 FQGNSA. The CDR3 sequence: CASSWRTSGQETQYF. The CDR3 DNA reads TGTGCCAGCAGCTGGAGGACTAGCGGCCAAGAGACCCAGTACTTC.

Worth noting for this clone: Because the CDR3 is missing its conserved closing phenylalanine or tryptophan, this is likely a read error. No DNA is shown, since the ends of the CDR3 on it are uncertain; the CDR3 is the one TCRdb lists. This chain uses TRBV14 with TRBJ2-7; TRBD1, the D gene given by the table, was not confirmed from the DNA. Including both end residues, the CDR3 is 10 amino acids long. Germline V gene sequence: CDR1 SGHDN, CDR2 FVKESK. The CDR3 loop reads CASSQVVGAD.

V gene TRBV30 combines with J gene TRBJ1-4, with D hard to call. Per the germline V gene, CDR1 is GTSNPN and CDR2 is SVGIG (reference sequence). The V gene lost 3 bases and the J gene lost 4 bases, with 9 bases spanning the gap. The CDR3 consists of 13 residues. The CDR3 bases are TGTGCCTGGAGAGGGCAGGTTAATGAAAAACTGTTTTTT. Protein sequence: CAWRGQVNEKLFF. The whole variable domain, remainder taken from reference TRBV30 and TRBJ1-4, is SQTIHQWPATLVQPVGSPLSLECTVEGTSNPNLYWYRQAAGRGLQLLFYSVGIGQISSEVPQNLSASRPQDRQFILSSKKLLLSDSGFYLCAWRGQVNEKLFFGSGTQLSVL.

This chain connects TRBV30 to TRBJ2-3, with 8 bases identical to TRBD1. The V gene's germline CDR1 is GTSNPN and CDR2 SVGIG (reference sequence). This CDR3 is 14 amino acids long. The V segment lost 1 base and the J segment 5 bases; nucleotides outside the gene matches: 5. CDR3 amino acids: CAWSEAGGRDTQYF. The CDR3 DNA is TGTGCCTGGAGTGAGGCAGGGGGCAGAGATACGCAGTATTTT.

This sequence joins TRBV27 and TRBJ1-6, with a possible D match to TRBD1 (5 bases). The V gene lost 2 bases and the J gene lost 7 bases, with 9 bases spanning the gap. Germline loops: CDR1 MNHEY, CDR2 SMNVEV (reference sequence). The CDR3 length is 14 residues. CDR3 DNA: TGTGCCAGCAGTTTAGGGGGAGAGAATTCACCCCTCCACTTT. Protein: CASSLGGENSPLHF.

The gene calls are TRBV28 and TRBJ1-5; D remains ambiguous. The CDR3 totals 14 residues. Germline CDR1 MDHEN, CDR2 SYDVKM. Trimming removed 5 bases at V and 3 bases at J, with 11 bases between. CDR3 sequence (DNA): TGTGCCAGCAGTACCTCAGGTTCCAATCAGCCCCAGCATTTT. It translates to CASSTSGSNQPQHF.

CDR3 bases: TGTGCCAGCAGCCAAGATATGAGGGTTCGGGAGGGCCAGAATGAGCAGTTCTTC. It specifies CASSQDMRVREGQNEQFF. The chain recombines TRBV4-2 with TRBJ2-1; 8 bases are a match to TRBD2. The germline V gene has CDR1 LGHNA and CDR2 YNFKEQ. This CDR3 contains 18 residues. Losses at the gene ends were 0 bases for V and 7 bases for J; bases not matched to a gene: 14.

The rearrangement uses TRBV20-1 and TRBJ2-7; D possibly corresponds to TRBD1 (6 bases). Germline CDR1 DFQATT, CDR2 SNEGSKA (reference sequence). V lost 3 bases and J lost 3, with 12 bases in between. The CDR3 contains 13 residues. The CDR3 is CSASGRDNYEQYF. The CDR3 DNA is TGCAGTGCTAGTGGCCGGGACAACTACGAGCAGTACTTC.

The chain combines TRBV6-5 with TRBJ2-7, with 7 nucleotides matching TRBD2. This CDR3 contains 13 residues. Trimming removed 6 bases from V and 1 base from J; junction bases left unmatched: 3. The germline CDR1 and CDR2 sequences are MNHEY and SVGAGI. The CDR3 reads CASRGGVSYEQYF. The CDR3 DNA reads TGTGCCAGCAGGGGGGGGGTGTCCTACGAGCAGTACTTC.

The chain is built from TRBV2 and TRBJ2-7; D is unclear. The CDR3 spans 15 residues. CDR1 is SNHLY, CDR2 FYNNEI, per germline. Trimming removed 1 base from V and 4 bases from J, with 14 bases in between. As DNA, the CDR3 is TGTGCCAGCAGTGAAGATGGGCCACTAACATACGAGCAGTACTTC. Translated, it gives CASSEDGPLTYEQYF.

The chain recombines TRBV5-1 with TRBJ2-5; 8 bases match TRBD2. V shed 0 bases, J shed 2 bases, and the junction held 9 bases outside the gene matches. The germline V gene encodes CDR1 SGHRS and CDR2 YFSETQ. CDR3 length: 17 residues. CDR3 residues: CASSLGSSGGPQETQYF. DNA of the CDR3: TGCGCCAGCAGCTTGGGTTCGAGCGGGGGCCCTCAAGAGACCCAGTACTTC.

CDR3 protein: CASRPGLAAYEQFF. CDR3 bases: TGTGCCAGCAGACCGGGACTAGCGGCTTATGAGCAGTTCTTC. The rearrangement joins TRBV6-6 to TRBJ2-1, with 11 bases fitting TRBD2. The trim removed 6 bases at V and 8 bases at J, leaving 6 bases unmatched. The CDR3 is made up of 14 amino acids. Germline CDR1 and CDR2: MNHNY and SVGAGI (reference sequence).

The chain joins TRBV27 to TRBJ1-5; 7 bases line up with TRBD1. Germline values: CDR1 MNHEY, CDR2 SMNVEV (reference sequence). The trim removed 5 bases at V and 1 base at J, leaving 14 bases unmatched. The CDR3 is 18 residues long. CDR3 loop: CASSLYARQGLSNQPQHF. The CDR3 DNA follows: TGTGCCAGCAGTCTATATGCAAGACAGGGCTTGAGCAATCAGCCCCAGCATTTT.

This chain joins TRBV7-8 and TRBJ1-4; D not certain. The CDR3 consists of 12 residues. V lost 5 bases and J 12 bases, leaving 13 bases between the germline ends. CDR1 and CDR2 from the germline V gene are SGHVS and FQNEAQ. The CDR3 DNA reads TGTGCCAGCAGCCCCGATTATCGGGAACTGTTTTTT. It specifies CASSPDYRELFF.

The chain employs TRBV27 and TRBJ2-1; D unresolved. CDR3 length equals 14 residues. V shed 2 bases and J shed 3 bases, with 8 bases lying between them. Germline V gene data show CDR1 as MNHEY and CDR2 as SMNVEV (reference sequence). The CDR3 protein is CASSLTWDYNEQFF. In DNA form, the CDR3 reads TGTGCCAGCAGTTTAACGTGGGACTACAATGAGCAGTTCTTC.

V is TRBV6-5 and J is TRBJ2-1, with D perhaps TRBD1 or TRBD2 (5 bases each). Deletions cut 7 bases from V and 1 base from J, with 11 bases between. The CDR3 runs to 14 residues. Germline V CDR1 and CDR2: MNHEY, SVGAGI. The CDR3 reads CASTRDGSYNEQFF. In DNA, the CDR3 is TGTGCCAGCACCAGGGACGGATCCTACAATGAGCAGTTCTTC.